A single sample gave rise to the 22 T cell receptor beta chains below, sequenced in a study of identifying expanded T cells in peripheral blood. TCRdb keeps only in-frame clones here, not all; method: immunoSEQ multiplex PCR. This table holds about 80,000 clones, around 83% found once. Sequenced input: blood. Every receptor here comes from a person aged 18-70 years in good health.

V is TRBV28 and J is TRBJ2-7; D not certain. This CDR3 spans 10 amino acids. Deletions cut 5 bases from V and 4 bases from J, with 3 bases between. Germline CDR1 reads MDHEN; CDR2 reads SYDVKM. The CDR3 DNA reads TGTGCCAGCAGTGGGTACGAGCAGTACTTC. This encodes CASSGYEQYF.

This clone occurred once. The CDR3 region has the DNA TGTGCCAGCAAGGGGACAGCGAATCAGCCCCAGCATTTT. Translated: CASKGTANQPQHF. The V gene is TRBV2, the J gene TRBJ1-5, with 7 nucleotides matching TRBD1. Losses at the gene ends were 7 bases for V and 4 bases for J; bases not matched to a gene: 4. This CDR3 contains 13 residues. The germline CDR1 and CDR2 sequences are SNHLY and FYNNEI.

This rearrangement joins TRBV27 to TRBJ2-7; 14 bases line up with TRBD2. The CDR3 is made up of 16 amino acids. V lost 5 bases, J lost 2 bases, and 5 bases stayed unmatched. Germline loops: CDR1 MNHEY, CDR2 SMNVEV (reference sequence). This CDR3 reads CASSHGTSGSTYEQYF. The CDR3 nucleotides read TGTGCCAGCAGTCATGGGACTAGCGGGAGTACCTACGAGCAGTACTTC.

This chain joins TRBV30 and TRBJ2-5; 10 positions agree with TRBD1. The trim removed 1 base at V and 4 bases at J, leaving 0 bases unmatched. The CDR3 totals 13 residues. Germline CDR1 and CDR2: GTSNPN and SVGIG (reference sequence). CDR3 protein: CAWSGDRGETQYF. CDR3 coding DNA: TGTGCCTGGAGTGGGGACAGGGGAGAGACCCAGTACTTC. The full variable domain, with the rest looked up from reference TRBV30 and TRBJ2-5, is SQTIHQWPATLVQPVGSPLSLECTVEGTSNPNLYWYRQAAGRGLQLLFYSVGIGQISSEVPQNLSASRPQDRQFILSSKKLLLSDSGFYLCAWSGDRGETQYFGPGTRLLVL.

The chain recombines TRBV6-5 with TRBJ2-7; 8 positions match TRBD2. The CDR3 is 15 amino acids. With V trimmed by 10 bases and J by 2 bases, 13 bases remained unmatched. Germline CDR1 and CDR2: MNHEY and SVGAGI. The CDR3 here is CATRYGPGLAYEQYF. CDR3 nucleotides: TGTGCCACCCGGTATGGTCCGGGACTAGCCTACGAGCAGTACTTC.

The chain links TRBV6-1 to TRBJ1-4, with 7 bases that match TRBD1. After removal of 4 bases from V and 5 bases from J, the junction contained 7 bases not matched to a gene. CDR3 length equals 15 residues. Looked up from germline, CDR1 is MNHNS and CDR2 is SASEGT. Written as DNA, the CDR3 is TGTGCCAGCAGTGGGGACAGCCTTCCGAATGAAAAACTGTTTTTT. Its protein is CASSGDSLPNEKLFF.

The CDR3, as DNA: TGTGCCAGCAGCCAAGCCCCAGGGTCGGTATATGGCTACACCTTC. It yields the protein CASSQAPGSVYGYTF. The gene calls are TRBV11-2 and TRBJ1-2, with a tentative D call TRBD1 (5 bases). The germline CDR1 and CDR2 sequences are SGHAT and FQNNGV. The V and J ends lost 5 bases and 5 bases respectively, with 18 bases between them. CDR3 length equals 15 residues.

V and J are TRBV5-1 and TRBJ1-3; D is perhaps TRBD1 (5 bases). Germline CDR1 SGHRS, CDR2 YFSETQ. The V end lost 0 bases, the J end lost 0 bases, and 13 bases lay between the germline ends. The CDR3 consists of 17 residues. The CDR3 reads CASSLAPGQDSGNTIYF. In DNA, the CDR3 is TGCGCCAGCAGCTTGGCCCCAGGACAAGACTCTGGAAACACCATATATTTT.

In this sample, this clone turned up once. This chain joins TRBV27 and TRBJ2-7; 7 bases are a match to TRBD1. The V segment lost 7 bases and the J segment 4 bases; nucleotides outside the gene matches: 19. The length of the CDR3 is 17 residues. The germline V gene encodes CDR1 MNHEY and CDR2 SMNVEV (reference sequence). CDR3: CASIPGQARNRLYEQYF. CDR3 DNA: TGTGCCAGCATCCCCGGACAGGCCCGGAATCGACTTTACGAGCAGTACTTC.

The chain is built from TRBV12-5 and TRBJ2-1; 13 bases line up with TRBD2. Germline CDR1 is LGHNT and CDR2 is FRNRAP. The CDR3 spans 15 residues. V was pared by 7 bases and J by 8 bases, with 8 bases of the junction left unmatched. The CDR3 DNA sequence: TGTGCTAGTGCCGACACTAGCGGGAGGGCCCATGAGCAGTTCTTC. Translation gives CASADTSGRAHEQFF.

The rearrangement joins TRBV7-2 to TRBJ2-3; either TRBD1 or TRBD2 may supply D (5 bases each). The CDR3 totals 15 residues. The V end was cut by 1 base, the J end by 5 bases, with 13 bases between. In germline, CDR1 is SGHTA, CDR2 FQGNSA. The CDR3 region is CASSLDNVGVDTQYF. The DNA of the CDR3 is TGTGCCAGCAGCTTAGACAACGTGGGGGTAGATACGCAGTATTTT.

CDR3 in DNA: TGTGCCAGCAGTAAGCATGGAGCCACAGATACGCAGTATTTT. Translating it yields CASSKHGATDTQYF. V and J are TRBV28 and TRBJ2-3; D is ambiguous. V lost 5 bases to trimming and J lost 2 bases, with 11 bases between them. This CDR3 region has 14 residues. In germline, CDR1 is MDHEN, CDR2 SYDVKM. Full variable domain (missing parts from reference TRBV28 and TRBJ2-3): DVKVTQSSRYLVKRTGEKVFLECVQDMDHENMFWYRQDPGLGLRLIYFSYDVKMKEKGDIPEGYSVSREKKERFSLILESASTNQTSMYLCASSKHGATDTQYFGPGTRLTVL.

This chain uses TRBV5-1 with TRBJ2-7; D gene unclear. From germline, CDR1 is SGHRS and CDR2 YFSETQ. Trimming removed 1 base from V and 3 bases from J, with 11 bases in between. This CDR3 comprises 14 residues. CDR3 residues: CASSLTPGFYEQYF. In DNA, the CDR3 is TGCGCCAGCAGCTTGACGCCAGGTTTCTACGAGCAGTACTTC.

The CDR3 loop reads CASSQDHGAVYEQYF. In nucleotides, the CDR3 is TGCGCCAGCAGCCAAGATCACGGGGCTGTCTACGAGCAGTACTTC. This chain links TRBV4-3 with TRBJ2-7; TRBD1 or TRBD2 may be the D gene (5 bases each). Germline V gene sequence: CDR1 LGHNA, CDR2 YSLEER. Deletions cut 0 bases from V and 3 bases from J, with 12 bases between. The CDR3 totals 15 residues.

This clone was detected only once. The chain employs TRBV18 and TRBJ1-1; D not resolved. The CDR3 runs to 15 residues. The V end lost 3 bases, the J end lost 0 bases, and 11 bases lay between the germline ends. The germline CDR1 and CDR2 sequences are KGHSH and LQKENI. For the CDR3, the DNA is TGTGCCAGCTCACCTTTGGACGGTCTGAACACTGAAGCTTTCTTT. Its translation is CASSPLDGLNTEAFF.

V is TRBV11-1 and J is TRBJ2-1, with D perhaps TRBD2 (6 bases). V lost 5 bases to trimming and J lost 6 bases, with 14 bases between them. CDR1 is SGHAT, CDR2 FQDESV, per germline (reference sequence). The CDR3 has 14 residues. The CDR3 spells CASSKSGLPNEQFF. CDR3 nucleotides: TGTGCCAGCAGCAAGTCGGGACTCCCCAATGAGCAGTTCTTC.

This clone was picked up a small number of times. The J gene is TRBJ1-1, the V gene TRBV27, with D unclear. CDR1 and CDR2 from the germline V gene are MNHEY and SMNVEV (reference sequence). The V and J ends lost 6 bases and 0 bases respectively, with 8 bases between them. The CDR3 has 13 residues. In DNA, the CDR3 is TGTGCCAGCAGCCAGGCCGTGAACACTGAAGCTTTCTTT. Translating gives CASSQAVNTEAFF.

The count of this clone is one. The V gene is TRBV19, the J gene TRBJ2-2, with 10 bases lining up with TRBD2. CDR3 length: 15 amino acids. V gave up 3 bases and J gave up 4 bases; unmatched junction bases: 2. The germline V gene has CDR1 LNHDA and CDR2 SQIVND (reference sequence). The CDR3 sequence: CASSMSGRGTGELFF. CDR3 in DNA: TGTGCCAGTAGTATGAGCGGGAGGGGCACCGGGGAGCTGTTTTTT.

This chain uses TRBV4-2 with TRBJ2-1, with 13 nucleotides matching TRBD2. From germline, CDR1 is LGHNA and CDR2 YNFKEQ. The CDR3 contains 19 residues. J gave up 0 bases and V 2 bases, and 7 bases lay outside the gene matches. CDR3 bases: TGTGCCAGCAGCCAACCGGGACTAGCGGGACTTAGCTCCTACAATGAGCAGTTCTTC. This sequence encodes CASSQPGLAGLSSYNEQFF.

The V and J genes are TRBV5-1 and TRBJ2-5; 12 bases align to TRBD2. The CDR3 is 16 residues long. Per germline, CDR1 SGHRS and CDR2 YFSETQ. With 5 bases clipped from V and 4 bases from J, the junction kept 9 bases outside the gene matches. DNA for the CDR3: TGCGCCAGCAGAGGTCTAGCGGGGGGGCACGGAGAGACCCAGTACTTC. Translating it yields CASRGLAGGHGETQYF.

V and J are TRBV28 and TRBJ2-7, with a weak D call TRBD1 (6 bases). Trimming removed 7 bases at V and 4 bases at J, with 17 bases between. Germline CDR1 reads MDHEN; CDR2 reads SYDVKM. The CDR3 has 14 residues. The CDR3 DNA reads as TGTGCCAGCACCCCCCATACAGGGAATTACGAGCAGTACTTC. Residues: CASTPHTGNYEQYF.

The V gene is TRBV14, the J gene TRBJ2-7; 9 nucleotides align to TRBD2. V shed 1 base and J 1 base; nucleotides not matched to a gene: 2. This CDR3 spans 15 amino acids. Germline loops: CDR1 SGHDN, CDR2 FVKESK. The CDR3 region is CASSQGSGRSYEQYF. DNA for the CDR3: TGTGCCAGCAGCCAAGGCAGCGGGAGGTCCTACGAGCAGTACTTC.